This T cell receptor (beta chain) was profiled in a study of CD8 T cells in Susac syndrome. V shed 0 bases, J shed 10 bases, and the junction held 8 bases outside the gene matches. The CDR3 loop spans 16 amino acids. CDR1 is MNHEY and CDR2 is SVGAGI in the germline V gene. Reverse transcription of about 0.5 to 1 ug RNA used random hexamers. immunoSEQ multiplex PCR amplified TCR beta CDR3 across 54 Vbeta, 13 Jbeta. One entry per CDR3 protein results from TCRdb running MiXCR on the immunoSEQ multiplex PCR reads. The sample records 250,000 to 300,000 distinct CDR3 sequences, more than 75% being singletons. Negative magnetic isolation gave CD8+ and CD4+ cells; FACS enriched CD8+ TEMRA.

Sequencing used CD8+ T cells from PBMCs. The clonotype was recovered from a human donor with multiple sclerosis. The chain links TRBV6-5 to TRBJ1-6; 8 bases match TRBD1. The CDR3 loop reads CASSYSRTGQGSPLHF. The CDR3 DNA sequence: TGTGCCAGCAGTTACTCTCGGACAGGGCAGGGGTCACCCCTCCACTTT.